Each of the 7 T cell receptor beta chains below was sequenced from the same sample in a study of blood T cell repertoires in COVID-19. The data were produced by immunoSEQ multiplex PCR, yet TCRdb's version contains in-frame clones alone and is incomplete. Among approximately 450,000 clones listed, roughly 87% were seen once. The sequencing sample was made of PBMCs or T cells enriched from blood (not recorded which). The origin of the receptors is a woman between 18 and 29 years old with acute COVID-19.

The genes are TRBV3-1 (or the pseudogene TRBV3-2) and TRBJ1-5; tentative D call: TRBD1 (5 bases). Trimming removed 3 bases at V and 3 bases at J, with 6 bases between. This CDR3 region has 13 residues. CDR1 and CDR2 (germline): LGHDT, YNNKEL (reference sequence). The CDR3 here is CASSHRDNQPQHF. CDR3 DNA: TGTGCCAGCAGCCACAGGGACAATCAGCCCCAGCATTTT.

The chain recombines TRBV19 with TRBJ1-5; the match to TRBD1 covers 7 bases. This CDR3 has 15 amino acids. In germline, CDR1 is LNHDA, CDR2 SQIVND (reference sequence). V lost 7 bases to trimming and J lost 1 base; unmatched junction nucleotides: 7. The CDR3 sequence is CASNPTGLSNQPQHF. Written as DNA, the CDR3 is TGTGCCAGTAACCCGACAGGGCTCAGCAATCAGCCCCAGCATTTT.

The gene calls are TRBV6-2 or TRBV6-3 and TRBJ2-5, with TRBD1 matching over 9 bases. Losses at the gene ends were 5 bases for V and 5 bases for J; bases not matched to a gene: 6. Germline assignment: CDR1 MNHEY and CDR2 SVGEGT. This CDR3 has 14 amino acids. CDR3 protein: CASSPQGAGETQYF. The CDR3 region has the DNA TGTGCCAGCAGTCCACAGGGGGCTGGGGAGACCCAGTACTTC.

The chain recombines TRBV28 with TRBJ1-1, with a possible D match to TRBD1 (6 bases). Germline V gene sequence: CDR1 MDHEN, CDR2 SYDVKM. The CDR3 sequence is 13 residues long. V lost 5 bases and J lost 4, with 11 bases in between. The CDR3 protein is CASSNDRSTEAFF. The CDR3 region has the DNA TGTGCCAGCAGTAACGACAGGAGCACTGAAGCTTTCTTT.

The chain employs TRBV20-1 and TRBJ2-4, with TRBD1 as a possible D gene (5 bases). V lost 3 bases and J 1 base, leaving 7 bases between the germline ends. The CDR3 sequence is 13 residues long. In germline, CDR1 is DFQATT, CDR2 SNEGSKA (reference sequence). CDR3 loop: CSASKGAKNIQYF. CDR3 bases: TGCAGTGCTAGTAAGGGGGCCAAAAACATTCAGTACTTC.

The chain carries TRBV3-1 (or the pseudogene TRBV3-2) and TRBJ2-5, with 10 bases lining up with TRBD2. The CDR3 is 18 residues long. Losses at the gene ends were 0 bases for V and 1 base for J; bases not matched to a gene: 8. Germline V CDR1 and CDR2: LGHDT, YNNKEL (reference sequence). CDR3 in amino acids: CASSQDTRSGGAQETQYF. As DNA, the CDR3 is TGTGCCAGCAGCCAAGATACCAGGAGCGGGGGGGCCCAAGAGACCCAGTACTTC.

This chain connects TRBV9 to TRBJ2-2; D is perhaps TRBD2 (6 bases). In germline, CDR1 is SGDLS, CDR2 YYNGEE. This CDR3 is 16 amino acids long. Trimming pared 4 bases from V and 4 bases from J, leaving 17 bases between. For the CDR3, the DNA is TGTGCCAGCAGCTCCCATAGCGGAGACCCCACCGGGGAGCTGTTTTTT. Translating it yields CASSSHSGDPTGELFF.